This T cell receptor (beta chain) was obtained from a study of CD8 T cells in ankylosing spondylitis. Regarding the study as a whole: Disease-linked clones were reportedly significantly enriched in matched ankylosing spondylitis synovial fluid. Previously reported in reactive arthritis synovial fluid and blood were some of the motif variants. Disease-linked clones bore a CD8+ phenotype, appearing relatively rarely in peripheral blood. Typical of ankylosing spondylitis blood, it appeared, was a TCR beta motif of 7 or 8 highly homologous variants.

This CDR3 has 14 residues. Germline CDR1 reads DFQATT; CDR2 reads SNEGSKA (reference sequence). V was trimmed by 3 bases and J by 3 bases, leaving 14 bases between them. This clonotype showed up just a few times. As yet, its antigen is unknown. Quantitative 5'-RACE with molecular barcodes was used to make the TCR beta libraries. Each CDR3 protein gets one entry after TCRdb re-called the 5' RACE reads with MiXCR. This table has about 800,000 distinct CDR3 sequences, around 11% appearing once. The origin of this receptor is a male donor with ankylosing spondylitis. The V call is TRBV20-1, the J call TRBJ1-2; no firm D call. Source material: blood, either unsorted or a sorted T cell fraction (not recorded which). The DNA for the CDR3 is TGCAGTGCTAGCAGCGCTACCTCTGACTATGGCTACACCTTC. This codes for CSASSATSDYGYTF.